The 26 T cell receptor beta chains presented below share a single source sample, sequenced in a study of T cell changes during pregnancy in multiple sclerosis. TCRdb keeps only in-frame clones here, not all; method: immunoSEQ multiplex PCR. Of approximately 30,000 clones listed, around nine tenths are singletons. Material: CD8+ T cells from peripheral blood mononuclear cells, obtained in the second trimester of pregnancy. The receptors derive from a female donor with multiple sclerosis, enrolled in a pregnancy study.

The chain joins TRBV11-2 to TRBJ2-4; a possible D gene is TRBD1 (5 bases). V lost 0 bases and J 13 bases, leaving 19 bases between the germline ends. This CDR3 has 15 amino acids. CDR1 and CDR2 from the germline V gene are SGHAT and FQNNGV. The CDR3 reads CASSLEVGYSSGQYF. The DNA of the CDR3 is TGTGCCAGCAGCTTAGAAGTGGGTTATTCCTCAGGGCAGTACTTC.

The chain joins TRBV28 to TRBJ1-5, with D possibly matching TRBD1 (6 bases). This CDR3 spans 15 amino acids. V dropped 3 bases and J dropped 6 bases, with 15 bases sitting between them. Germline V CDR1 and CDR2: MDHEN, SYDVKM. CDR3 sequence (DNA): TGTGCCAGCAGTTTGGGGGCCGCGACGGGTCAGCCCCAGCATTTT. Translation: CASSLGAATGQPQHF.

This clone was picked up many times. The chain uses TRBV30 and TRBJ2-2; TRBD2 agrees at 7 bases. CDR3 length: 14 residues. Germline V gene lookup returns CDR1 GTSNPN and CDR2 SVGIG (reference sequence). The trim removed 5 bases at V and 4 bases at J, leaving 7 bases unmatched. CDR3 bases: TGTGCCTGGGGGGGGGAATCGGTCACCGGGGAGCTGTTTTTT. Translating gives CAWGGESVTGELFF.

The sample holds one count of this clone. The chain combines TRBV4-3 with TRBJ1-2, with D perhaps TRBD1 (5 bases). Deletions cut 2 bases from V and 7 bases from J, with 23 bases between. CDR1 is LGHNA, CDR2 YSLEER, per germline. The CDR3 covers 17 residues. The CDR3 region is CASSQMDPVQGRRGYTF. CDR3 coding DNA: TGCGCCAGCAGCCAAATGGACCCGGTGCAGGGAAGGCGTGGCTACACCTTC.

The chain combines TRBV7-8 with TRBJ2-2; D is perhaps TRBD2 (7 bases). Germline loops: CDR1 SGHVS, CDR2 FQNEAQ. Trimming removed 1 base at V and 4 bases at J, with 13 bases between. The CDR3 has 16 residues. The CDR3 DNA is TGTGCCAGCAGCTTAGTGGCGGGGGCGCTCACCGGGGAGCTGTTTTTT. It specifies CASSLVAGALTGELFF. The full variable domain, with the rest looked up from reference TRBV7-8 and TRBJ2-2, is GAGVSQSPRYKVAKRGQDVALRCDPISGHVSLFWYQQALGQGPEFLTYFQNEAQLDKSGLPSDRFFAERPEGSVSTLKIQRTQQEDSAVYLCASSLVAGALTGELFFGEGSRLTVL.

The chain recombines TRBV10-2 with TRBJ2-7, with a weak D call TRBD1 (6 bases). The CDR3 is 15 residues long. Germline CDR1 and CDR2: WSHSY and SAAADI. Trimming pared 11 bases from V and 4 bases from J, leaving 24 bases between. This chain's CDR3 is CASSESQGIPYEQYF. In DNA, the CDR3 is TGCGCCTCCAGTGAGTCACAGGGTATCCCTTACGAGCAGTACTTC.

The chain links TRBV6-4 to TRBJ2-1; D is unresolved. V was trimmed by 2 bases and J by 7 bases, leaving 9 bases between them. Germline values: CDR1 MRHNA, CDR2 SNTAGT. The CDR3 totals 13 residues. The CDR3 reads CASSDEPRNEQFF. CDR3 bases: TGTGCCAGCAGTGACGAGCCCAGGAATGAGCAGTTCTTC.

The chain links TRBV30 to TRBJ2-7, with 12 bases matching TRBD1. After removal of 0 bases from V and 12 bases from J, the junction contained 12 bases not matched to a gene. Germline values: CDR1 GTSNPN, CDR2 SVGIG (reference sequence). CDR3 length: 15 amino acids. The chain's CDR3 is CAWSVDPGQGASTYF. The DNA for the CDR3 is TGTGCCTGGAGTGTAGACCCGGGACAGGGGGCTAGTACGTACTTC.

The CDR3 reads CASSVGGIAEAFF. The CDR3 region has the DNA TGTGCCAGCAGTGTTGGGGGGATCGCTGAAGCTTTCTTT. The chain recombines TRBV28 with TRBJ1-1; possible D gene TRBD1, 5 bases. Germline loops: CDR1 MDHEN, CDR2 SYDVKM. The V end was cut by 5 bases, the J end by 6 bases, with 13 bases between. The CDR3 contains 13 residues.

The DNA for the CDR3 is TGTGCCAGCAGTTCGGACAGGGTGTATAATTCACCCCTCCACTTT. Protein product: CASSSDRVYNSPLHF. The chain combines TRBV27 with TRBJ1-6, with 8 bases fitting TRBD1. Losses at the gene ends were 4 bases for V and 4 bases for J; bases not matched to a gene: 3. In germline, CDR1 is MNHEY, CDR2 SMNVEV (reference sequence). This CDR3 contains 15 residues.

This clone was recorded a few times. The chain is built from TRBV7-9 and TRBJ1-5; D possibly corresponds to TRBD1 (6 bases). The CDR3 runs to 14 residues. V lost 1 base, J lost 2 bases, and 6 bases lay in between. Germline V gene lookup returns CDR1 SEHNR and CDR2 FQNEAQ (reference sequence). CDR3 region: CASSLDRGNQPQHF. The CDR3, as DNA: TGTGCCAGCAGCTTAGACAGGGGCAATCAGCCCCAGCATTTT.

The chain is built from TRBV5-4 and TRBJ1-1; no clear D. The CDR3 is 13 residues long. V dropped 3 bases and J dropped 3 bases, with 9 bases sitting between them. Germline CDR1 SGHNT, CDR2 YYREEE (reference sequence). CDR3 DNA sequence: TGTGCCAGCAGCTCTAGCGGGGACACTGAAGCTTTCTTT. It translates to CASSSSGDTEAFF.

This clone was observed a single time. The CDR3 spells CAISGGGGALNTEAFF. The CDR3 DNA reads as TGTGCCATCAGCGGGGGTGGCGGGGCCCTGAACACTGAAGCTTTCTTT. J is TRBJ1-1 and V is TRBV10-3; D may be TRBD1 (5 bases). V lost 6 bases, J lost 0 bases, and 17 bases lay in between. The CDR3 length is 16 residues. Germline V gives CDR1 ENHRY, CDR2 SYGVKD.

This chain links TRBV30 with TRBJ1-2; 8 positions match TRBD1. V was clipped by 3 bases and J by 8 bases; unmatched bases: 11. CDR3 size: 14 residues. Germline CDR1 is GTSNPN and CDR2 is SVGIG (reference sequence). CDR3 sequence: CAWRVDREGDGYTF. CDR3 sequence (DNA): TGTGCCTGGAGGGTGGACAGGGAAGGCGACGGCTACACCTTC.

The chain uses TRBV7-9 and TRBJ2-1; 7 bases fit TRBD1. Germline V gives CDR1 SEHNR, CDR2 FQNEAQ (reference sequence). V trimming: 5 bases; J trimming: 3 bases; junction bases outside the gene matches: 7. The CDR3 length is 15 residues. CDR3: CASSPRDSYYNEQFF. The DNA of the CDR3 is TGTGCCAGCAGCCCAAGGGACAGCTACTACAATGAGCAGTTCTTC. The full variable domain, rest sourced from reference TRBV7-9 and TRBJ2-1, is DTGVSQNPRHKITKRGQNVTFRCDPISEHNRLYWYRQTLGQGPEFLTYFQNEAQLEKSRLLSDRFSAERPKGSFSTLEIQRTEQGDSAMYLCASSPRDSYYNEQFFGPGTRLTVL.

V usage is TRBV9 and J usage is TRBJ2-7; D uncertain. The CDR3 loop spans 13 amino acids. Germline values: CDR1 SGDLS, CDR2 YYNGEE. V was cut by 0 bases and J by 1 base, with 5 bases left in between. Here the CDR3 DNA reads TGTGCCAGCAGCGTAGGGCTTTCCTACGAGCAGTACTTC. Residues: CASSVGLSYEQYF.

The CDR3 DNA reads TGTGCCAGCAGCCCGAGACAGGCCCGGGGAGTTACGCAGTATTTT. This gives the protein CASSPRQARGVTQYF. This chain uses TRBV7-8 with TRBJ2-3; D might be TRBD1 (6 bases). The CDR3 extends over 15 amino acids. The V and J ends lost 5 bases and 8 bases respectively, with 20 bases between them. Germline loops: CDR1 SGHVS, CDR2 FQNEAQ.

The rearrangement links TRBV30 to TRBJ1-2, with D possibly TRBD1 on 5 matching bases. The CDR3 is 14 residues long. Trimming took 1 base from V and 5 from J, leaving 14 bases between them. Germline loops: CDR1 GTSNPN, CDR2 SVGIG (reference sequence). The CDR3 region has the DNA TGTGCCTGGAGTGCCTCGGGGGGGACGTATGGCTACACCTTC. Its translation: CAWSASGGTYGYTF.

The chain carries TRBV11-2 and TRBJ1-2, with 8 positions matching TRBD1. This CDR3 contains 14 residues. Germline CDR1 SGHAT, CDR2 FQNNGV. The trim removed 7 bases at V and 4 bases at J, leaving 8 bases unmatched. The CDR3 is CASMQGARGYGYTF. CDR3 in DNA: TGTGCCAGCATGCAGGGGGCGCGTGGCTATGGCTACACCTTC.

A note on this clone: Other DNA sequences within the sample encode an identical CDR3. This sequence joins TRBV11-2 and TRBJ1-6, with unresolved D. Germline V gene sequence: CDR1 SGHAT, CDR2 FQNNGV. Trimming took 4 bases from V and 3 from J, leaving 13 bases between them. This CDR3 has 16 amino acids. For the CDR3, the DNA is TGTGCCAGCAGCTACGACCGACGGGACTATAATTCACCCCTCCACTTT. Translated: CASSYDRRDYNSPLHF.

CDR3 region: CASSESGIRGYTF. The CDR3 bases are TGTGCCAGCAGTGAATCAGGGATCCGTGGCTACACCTTC. V is TRBV2 and J is TRBJ1-2; possibly TRBD1 for D (5 bases). The CDR3 is 13 residues long. V was clipped by 2 bases and J by 7 bases, with 11 bases between them. The germline V gene encodes CDR1 SNHLY and CDR2 FYNNEI. The entire variable domain, with the rest obtained from reference TRBV2 and TRBJ1-2, is as follows: EPEVTQTPSHQVTQMGQEVILRCVPISNHLYFYWYRQILGQKVEFLVSFYNNEISEKSEIFDDQFSVERPDGSNFTLKIRSTKLEDSAMYFCASSESGIRGYTFGSGTRLTVV.

This clone was recorded only once. The chain has TRBV7-3 and TRBJ1-1; D might be TRBD1 (5 bases). V lost 6 bases to trimming and J lost 0 bases, with 8 bases between them. The germline CDR1 and CDR2 sequences are SGHTA and FQGTGA. The CDR3 runs 13 residues. CDR3 coding DNA: TGTGCCAGCAGGCGACAGATGAACACTGAAGCTTTCTTT. This codes for CASRRQMNTEAFF.

This chain links TRBV6-4 with TRBJ2-1; 9 bases are shared with TRBD2. The length of the CDR3 is 17 residues. V dropped 0 bases and J dropped 5; count of bases not matched to a gene: 8. Germline CDR1 is MRHNA and CDR2 is SNTAGT. The chain's CDR3 is CASSDSPGGGGDNEQFF. CDR3 DNA sequence: TGTGCCAGCAGTGACTCCCCGGGCGGGGGGGGTGACAATGAGCAGTTCTTC.

This clone has only a few counts. The chain employs TRBV9 and TRBJ2-7; D is unclear. The CDR3 length is 14 residues. V was cut by 0 bases and J by 0 bases, with 7 bases left in between. Germline V gene data show CDR1 as SGDLS and CDR2 as YYNGEE. CDR3 coding DNA: TGTGCCAGCAGCGTAGGTCGGAGCTCCTACGAGCAGTACTTC. It encodes CASSVGRSSYEQYF.

J is TRBJ2-1 and V is TRBV2, with TRBD1 as a possible D gene (5 bases). With 11 bases removed from V and 8 bases from J, the gap between germline ends came to 13 bases. The germline gives CDR1 SNHLY, CDR2 FYNNEI. The CDR3 has 11 amino acids. The CDR3 sequence: CAAQSGHEQFF. DNA for the CDR3: TGTGCCGCCCAGTCAGGGCATGAGCAGTTCTTC.

The chain links TRBV12-5 to TRBJ2-3, with 9 positions matching TRBD2. The CDR3 runs 13 residues. V lost 6 bases, J lost 4 bases, and 2 bases stayed unmatched. Germline lookup yields CDR1 LGHNT and CDR2 FRNRAP. DNA for the CDR3: TGTGCTAGTGGACCTAGCGGGGCAGATACGCAGTATTTT. This encodes CASGPSGADTQYF.